The next 21 T cell receptor beta chains were all read from a single sample in a study of brain T cells in children with intractable seizures. The assay was immunoSEQ multiplex PCR, and TCRdb's table has in-frame clones only and misses some. Found here are around 80,000 clones, around 91% of them singletons; the top ten hold around 24%. The sequences come from peripheral blood, collected at surgery. All receptors derive from a girl between 2 and 10 years old with Rasmussen encephalitis and intractable seizures.

The V call is TRBV6-6, the J call TRBJ1-2; TRBD1 might be the D (6 bases). The CDR3 covers 14 residues. The germline V gene has CDR1 MNHNY and CDR2 SVGAGI (reference sequence). The ends were cut back, 0 bases at V and 4 bases at J, with 9 bases in the middle. In nucleotides, the CDR3 is TGTGCCAGCAGTTACTCGACGGACAGCTATGGCTACACCTTC. Translating it yields CASSYSTDSYGYTF.

The CDR3 protein is CASSGGQGRGETQYF. CDR3 DNA: TGTGCCAGCAGTGGGGGACAGGGGAGAGGGGAGACCCAGTACTTC. The chain has TRBV27 and TRBJ2-5; 10 bases agree with TRBD1. This CDR3 spans 15 amino acids. V shed 5 bases and J 5 bases; nucleotides not matched to a gene: 8. Germline V gives CDR1 MNHEY, CDR2 SMNVEV (reference sequence).

This sequence joins TRBV6-1 and TRBJ2-3; 7 bases fit TRBD2. Trimming removed 1 base from V and 2 bases from J; junction bases left unmatched: 6. Per the germline V gene, CDR1 is MNHNS and CDR2 is SASEGT. The CDR3 spans 16 residues. The CDR3 sequence: CASSEGASGFTDTQYF. Here the CDR3 DNA reads TGTGCCAGCAGTGAAGGTGCTAGCGGCTTCACAGATACGCAGTATTTT.

In this sample, this clone turned up once. V gene TRBV5-1 combines with J gene TRBJ1-1, with D possibly TRBD1 on 5 matching bases. Trimming cost V 0 bases and J 5 bases, with 14 bases left between them. Germline CDR1 SGHRS, CDR2 YFSETQ. This CDR3 is built from 15 residues. The CDR3 sequence is CASSLEYRDATEAFF. The CDR3 nucleotides read TGCGCCAGCAGCTTGGAGTATAGGGACGCAACTGAAGCTTTCTTT.

In its sample, this clone was seen once. The V call is TRBV5-6, the J call TRBJ1-2; 10 nucleotides match TRBD1. The CDR3 has 17 amino acids. V was pared by 1 base and J by 3 bases, with 9 bases of the junction left unmatched. Germline values: CDR1 SGHDT, CDR2 YYEEEE. This CDR3 reads CASSLLFLDRGDYGYTF. CDR3 nucleotides: TGTGCCAGCAGCTTGCTCTTTCTGGACAGGGGGGACTATGGCTACACCTTC.

The chain has TRBV7-2 and TRBJ2-7; D not resolved. Germline CDR1 is SGHTA and CDR2 is FQGNSA. The V end lost 5 bases, the J end lost 7 bases, and 15 bases lay between the germline ends. The CDR3 spans 13 residues. The CDR3: CASSLTAIGEQYF. The CDR3 bases are TGTGCCAGCAGCCTTACAGCGATAGGTGAGCAGTACTTC. Complete variable domain (other parts from reference TRBV7-2 and TRBJ2-7): GAGVSQSPSNKVTEKGKDVELRCDPISGHTALYWYRQSLGQGLEFLIYFQGNSAPDKSGLPSDRFSAERTGGSVSTLTIQRTQQEDSAVYLCASSLTAIGEQYFGPGTRLTVT.

The chain combines TRBV30 with TRBJ2-5, with D uncertain. This CDR3 has 13 residues. Trimming took off 2 bases at V and 1 base at J, with 8 bases between the two ends. Germline lookup yields CDR1 GTSNPN and CDR2 SVGIG (reference sequence). CDR3 nucleotides: TGTGCCTGGAGTCGGAGTCTCCAAGAGACCCAGTACTTC. It yields the protein CAWSRSLQETQYF. Looking up the rest from reference TRBV30 and TRBJ2-5 gives the full variable domain: SQTIHQWPATLVQPVGSPLSLECTVEGTSNPNLYWYRQAAGRGLQLLFYSVGIGQISSEVPQNLSASRPQDRQFILSSKKLLLSDSGFYLCAWSRSLQETQYFGPGTRLLVL.

The rearrangement links TRBV19 to TRBJ2-1, with D perhaps TRBD1 or TRBD2 (5 bases each). Germline CDR1 reads LNHDA; CDR2 reads SQIVND (reference sequence). The CDR3 loop spans 14 amino acids. The V gene lost 10 bases and the J gene lost 4 bases, with 17 bases spanning the gap. The CDR3 DNA sequence: TGTGCCATCAGTGGGACCCAGAATTACAATGAGCAGTTCTTC. Its translation: CAISGTQNYNEQFF.

This chain uses TRBV6-5 with TRBJ1-2, with D tentatively TRBD1 (5 bases). With 7 bases removed from V and 8 bases from J, the gap between germline ends came to 20 bases. CDR1 is MNHEY and CDR2 is SVGAGI in the germline V gene. CDR3 length: 14 amino acids. The CDR3 DNA reads TGTGCCAGCACCCCAGCAGACAGCCCGCGAGGCTACACCTTC. It encodes CASTPADSPRGYTF.

The rearrangement joins TRBV9 to TRBJ1-3; the D gene is possibly TRBD1 (5 bases). The CDR3 is 16 amino acids. Germline-derived CDR1 and CDR2 are SGDLS and YYNGEE. Trimming pared 0 bases from V and 4 bases from J, leaving 14 bases between. DNA for the CDR3: TGTGCCAGCAGCGTAGAAGGGACGGAACTCGGAAACACCATATATTTT. This sequence encodes CASSVEGTELGNTIYF.

The chain carries TRBV9 and TRBJ2-3; no clear D. From germline, CDR1 is SGDLS and CDR2 YYNGEE. V lost 1 base and J 9 bases, leaving 3 bases between the germline ends. The CDR3 extends over 10 amino acids. The DNA for the CDR3 is TGTGCCAGCAGCGTATGCACGCAGTATTTT. Amino acids: CASSVCTQYF.

The gene calls are TRBV19 and TRBJ1-6; D uncertain. The germline V and J ends were trimmed by 3 bases and 7 bases, with 7 bases remaining between them. The CDR3 consists of 13 residues. Germline V lookup: CDR1 LNHDA, CDR2 SQIVND (reference sequence). The CDR3 DNA sequence: TGTGCCAGTAGTATTGTTGGGAATTCACCCCTCCACTTT. Encoded protein: CASSIVGNSPLHF.

The rearrangement links TRBV19 to TRBJ2-7; the D gene is possibly TRBD1 (6 bases). The CDR3 totals 14 residues. CDR1 is LNHDA, CDR2 SQIVND, per germline (reference sequence). V dropped 2 bases and J dropped 4 bases, with 12 bases sitting between them. The chain's CDR3 is CASSISIQGYEQYF. CDR3 coding DNA: TGTGCCAGTAGTATATCCATTCAGGGGTACGAGCAGTACTTC.

The gene calls are TRBV19 and TRBJ2-1; D is tentatively TRBD1 or TRBD2 (5 bases each). The CDR3 extends over 14 amino acids. V was shortened by 7 bases and J by 6 bases, with 16 bases between the two germline ends. Germline-derived CDR1 and CDR2 are LNHDA and SQIVND (reference sequence). The CDR3 reads CASKGPGSSNEQFF. For the CDR3, the DNA is TGTGCCAGTAAGGGGCCAGGGAGTAGCAATGAGCAGTTCTTC.

The V gene is TRBV5-1, the J gene TRBJ2-1; 9 nucleotides align to TRBD2. Germline-derived CDR1 and CDR2 are SGHRS and YFSETQ. This CDR3 has 14 amino acids. The V and J ends lost 3 bases and 8 bases, in that order; junction bases with no gene match: 6. The CDR3 loop is CASSSRSGSDEQFF. The CDR3 DNA reads TGCGCCAGCAGCTCACGTAGCGGGAGTGATGAGCAGTTCTTC.

The rearrangement joins TRBV29-1 to TRBJ1-5; D uncertain. Trimming stripped 4 bases from V and 4 bases from J, with 8 bases between. The length of the CDR3 is 12 residues. Germline CDR1 and CDR2: SQVTM and ANQGSEA. The CDR3 loop is CSVGGVNQPQHF. Here the CDR3 DNA reads TGCAGCGTTGGGGGAGTTAATCAGCCCCAGCATTTT.

The rearrangement links TRBV14 to TRBJ1-1; possibly TRBD1 for D (5 bases). This CDR3 is 13 amino acids long. The V and J ends lost 2 bases and 5 bases respectively, with 9 bases between them. Per germline, CDR1 SGHDN and CDR2 FVKESK. Here the CDR3 reads CASSQRGRTEAFF. For the CDR3, the DNA is TGTGCCAGCAGCCAAAGGGGAAGGACTGAAGCTTTCTTT.

The V gene is TRBV7-9, the J gene TRBJ1-4; 7 bases match TRBD1. The germline V gene encodes CDR1 SEHNR and CDR2 FQNEAQ (reference sequence). The CDR3 has 16 residues. V lost 3 bases to trimming and J lost 2 bases; unmatched junction nucleotides: 6. The CDR3 sequence: CASSLTGLRTNEKLFF. The CDR3, as DNA: TGTGCCAGCAGCTTGACAGGGTTGAGGACTAATGAAAAACTGTTTTTT.

The chain employs TRBV28 and TRBJ2-1; D possibly corresponds to TRBD1 (5 bases). The CDR3 totals 14 residues. Deletions cut 2 bases from V and 7 bases from J, with 12 bases between. Germline CDR1 MDHEN, CDR2 SYDVKM. The CDR3: CASSLGRVWNEQFF. CDR3 bases: TGTGCCAGCAGTTTAGGCAGGGTTTGGAATGAGCAGTTCTTC.

The chain joins TRBV19 to TRBJ2-7; 7 nucleotides align to TRBD2. This CDR3 spans 15 amino acids. Germline V gene lookup returns CDR1 LNHDA and CDR2 SQIVND (reference sequence). J gave up 6 bases and V 0 bases, and 8 bases lay outside the gene matches. The CDR3 spells CASSIDRAGVGEQYF. For the CDR3, the DNA is TGTGCCAGTAGTATAGATAGGGCGGGAGTTGGCGAGCAGTACTTC.

The chain recombines TRBV12-3 or TRBV12-4 with TRBJ2-1, with D uncertain. With 4 bases removed from V and 6 bases from J, the gap between germline ends came to 4 bases. The CDR3 is 11 amino acids. CDR3 residues: CASSYGNEQFF. In DNA form, the CDR3 reads TGTGCCAGCAGTTACGGCAATGAGCAGTTCTTC.